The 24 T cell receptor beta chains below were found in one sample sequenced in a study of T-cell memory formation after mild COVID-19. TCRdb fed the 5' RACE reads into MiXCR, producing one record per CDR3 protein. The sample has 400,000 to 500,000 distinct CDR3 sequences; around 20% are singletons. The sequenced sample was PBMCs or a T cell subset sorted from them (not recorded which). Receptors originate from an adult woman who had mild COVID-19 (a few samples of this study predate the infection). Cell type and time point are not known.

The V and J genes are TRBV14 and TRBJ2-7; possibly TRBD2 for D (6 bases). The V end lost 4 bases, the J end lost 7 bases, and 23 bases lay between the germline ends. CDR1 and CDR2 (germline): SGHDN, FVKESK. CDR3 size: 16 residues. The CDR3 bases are TGTGCCAGCAGCCCCAAGCGGAGCGGGCGAACAATGGAGCAGTACTTC. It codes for CASSPKRSGRTMEQYF.

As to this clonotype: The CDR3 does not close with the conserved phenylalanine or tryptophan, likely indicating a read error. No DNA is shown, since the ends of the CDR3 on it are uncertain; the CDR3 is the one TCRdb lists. This CDR3 is CASSLSGLFEI. The chain joins TRBV4-1 to TRBJ1-1. From germline, CDR1 is MGHRA and CDR2 YSYEKL. The CDR3 is 11 amino acids long, termini counted.

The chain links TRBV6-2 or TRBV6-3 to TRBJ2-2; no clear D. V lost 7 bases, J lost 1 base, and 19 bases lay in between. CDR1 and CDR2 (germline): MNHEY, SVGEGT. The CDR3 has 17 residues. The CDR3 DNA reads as TGTGCCAGCAAACCGGGCCCCTCGGCAGGGAACACCGGGGAGCTGTTTTTT. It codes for CASKPGPSAGNTGELFF.

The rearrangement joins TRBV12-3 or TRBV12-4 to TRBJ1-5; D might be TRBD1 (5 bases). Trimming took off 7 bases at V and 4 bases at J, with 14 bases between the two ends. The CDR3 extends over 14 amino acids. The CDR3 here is CASTGTGRNQPQHF. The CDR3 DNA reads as TGTGCCAGCACTGGGACCGGCCGGAATCAGCCCCAGCATTTT.

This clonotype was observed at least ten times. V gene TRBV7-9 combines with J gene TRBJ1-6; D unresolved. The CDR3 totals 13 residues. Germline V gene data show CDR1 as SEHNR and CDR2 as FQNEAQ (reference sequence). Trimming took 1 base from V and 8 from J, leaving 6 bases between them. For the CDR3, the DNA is TGTGCCAGCAGCTTAGACAACTATTCACCCCTCCACTTT. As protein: CASSLDNYSPLHF.

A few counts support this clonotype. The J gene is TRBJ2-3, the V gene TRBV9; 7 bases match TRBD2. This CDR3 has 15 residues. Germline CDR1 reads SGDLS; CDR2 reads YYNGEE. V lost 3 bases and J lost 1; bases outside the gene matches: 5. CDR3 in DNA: TGTGCCAGCAGCGAGGGGCTAGCGGGCACAGATACGCAGTATTTT. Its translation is CASSEGLAGTDTQYF.

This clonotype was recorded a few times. DNA for the CDR3: TGTGCCATCAGAACCGTGACCCAAGAGACCCAGTACTTC. As protein: CAIRTVTQETQYF. The chain uses TRBV10-3 and TRBJ2-5; D not resolved. Trimming removed 6 bases at V and 1 base at J, with 9 bases between. This CDR3 has 13 amino acids. Germline values: CDR1 ENHRY, CDR2 SYGVKD.

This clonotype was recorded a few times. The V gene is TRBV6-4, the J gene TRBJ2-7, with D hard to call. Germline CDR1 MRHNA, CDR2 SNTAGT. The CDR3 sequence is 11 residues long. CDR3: CASSEDQEPLV. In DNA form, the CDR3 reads TGTGCCAGCAGTGAGGATCAGGAACCTTTGGTC.

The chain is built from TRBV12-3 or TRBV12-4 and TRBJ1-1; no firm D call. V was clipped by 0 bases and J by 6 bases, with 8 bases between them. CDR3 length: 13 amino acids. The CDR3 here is CASSLALAAEAFF. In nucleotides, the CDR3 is TGTGCCAGCAGTTTAGCGCTGGCTGCTGAAGCTTTCTTT.

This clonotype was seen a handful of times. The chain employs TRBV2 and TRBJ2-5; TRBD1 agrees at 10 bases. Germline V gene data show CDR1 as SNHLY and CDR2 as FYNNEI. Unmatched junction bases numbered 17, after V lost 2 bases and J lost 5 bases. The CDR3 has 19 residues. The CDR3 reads CASSELSPDRGRRMETQYF. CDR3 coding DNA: TGTGCCAGCAGTGAATTGTCCCCCGACAGGGGGCGCAGGATGGAGACCCAGTACTTC. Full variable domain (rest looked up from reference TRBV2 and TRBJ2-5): EPEVTQTPSHQVTQMGQEVILRCVPISNHLYFYWYRQILGQKVEFLVSFYNNEISEKSEIFDDQFSVERPDGSNFTLKIRSTKLEDSAMYFCASSELSPDRGRRMETQYFGPGTRLLVL.

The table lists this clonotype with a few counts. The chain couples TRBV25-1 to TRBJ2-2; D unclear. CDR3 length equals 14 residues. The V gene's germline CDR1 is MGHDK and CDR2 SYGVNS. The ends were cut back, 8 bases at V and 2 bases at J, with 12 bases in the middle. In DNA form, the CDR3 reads TGTGCCAGCCAACCGTGGGGTAACACCGGGGAGCTGTTTTTT. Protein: CASQPWGNTGELFF.

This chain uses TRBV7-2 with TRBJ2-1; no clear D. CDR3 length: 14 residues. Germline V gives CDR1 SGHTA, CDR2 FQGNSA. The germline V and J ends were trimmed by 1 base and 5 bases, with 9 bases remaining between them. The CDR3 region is CASSLDFLDNEQFF. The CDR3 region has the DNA TGTGCCAGCAGCTTAGACTTCCTCGACAATGAGCAGTTCTTC.

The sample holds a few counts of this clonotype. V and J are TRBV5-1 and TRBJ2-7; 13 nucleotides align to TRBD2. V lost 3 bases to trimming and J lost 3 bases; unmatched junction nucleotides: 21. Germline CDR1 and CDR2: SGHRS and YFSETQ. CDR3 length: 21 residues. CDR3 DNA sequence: TGCGCCAGCAGCTCCCGAGCGCCCGGGACTAGCGGGACGTTGGGTAACTACGAGCAGTACTTC. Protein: CASSSRAPGTSGTLGNYEQYF.

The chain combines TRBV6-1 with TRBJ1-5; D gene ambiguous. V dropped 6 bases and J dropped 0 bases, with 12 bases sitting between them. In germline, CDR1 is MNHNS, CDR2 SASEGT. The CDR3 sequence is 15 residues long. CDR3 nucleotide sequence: TGTGCCAGCAGAGGACCAGATTATAGCAATCAGCCCCAGCATTTT. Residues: CASRGPDYSNQPQHF.

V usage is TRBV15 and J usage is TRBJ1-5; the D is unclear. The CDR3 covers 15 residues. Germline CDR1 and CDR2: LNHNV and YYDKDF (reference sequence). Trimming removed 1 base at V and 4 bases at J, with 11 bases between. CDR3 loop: CATSRGDHSNQPQHF. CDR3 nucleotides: TGTGCCACCAGCAGAGGAGATCATTCGAATCAGCCCCAGCATTTT.

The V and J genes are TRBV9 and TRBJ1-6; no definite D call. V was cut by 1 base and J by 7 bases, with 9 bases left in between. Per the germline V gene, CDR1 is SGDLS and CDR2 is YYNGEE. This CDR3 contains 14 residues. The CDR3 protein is CASSVTRVNSPLHF. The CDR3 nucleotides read TGTGCCAGCAGCGTAACGAGGGTAAATTCACCCCTCCACTTT.

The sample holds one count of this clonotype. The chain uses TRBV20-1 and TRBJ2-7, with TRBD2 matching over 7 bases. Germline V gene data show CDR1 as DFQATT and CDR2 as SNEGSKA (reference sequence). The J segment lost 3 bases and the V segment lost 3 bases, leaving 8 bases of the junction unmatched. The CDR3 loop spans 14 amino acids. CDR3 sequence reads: CSASALAVVYEQYF. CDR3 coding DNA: TGCAGTGCTAGTGCGCTAGCGGTCGTCTACGAGCAGTACTTC.

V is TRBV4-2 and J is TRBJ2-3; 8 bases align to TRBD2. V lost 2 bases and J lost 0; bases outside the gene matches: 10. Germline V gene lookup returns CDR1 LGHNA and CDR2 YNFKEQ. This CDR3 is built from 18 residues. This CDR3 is CASSQTSGTTLSTDTQYF. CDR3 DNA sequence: TGTGCCAGCAGCCAAACTAGCGGTACTACCCTCAGCACAGATACGCAGTATTTT.

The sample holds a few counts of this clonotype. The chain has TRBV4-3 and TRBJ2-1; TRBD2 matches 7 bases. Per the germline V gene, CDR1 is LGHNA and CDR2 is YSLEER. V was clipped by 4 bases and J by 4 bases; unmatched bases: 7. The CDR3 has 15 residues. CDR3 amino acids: CASSRELAVYNEQFF. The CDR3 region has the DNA TGCGCCAGCAGCCGCGAGCTAGCGGTTTACAATGAGCAGTTCTTC.

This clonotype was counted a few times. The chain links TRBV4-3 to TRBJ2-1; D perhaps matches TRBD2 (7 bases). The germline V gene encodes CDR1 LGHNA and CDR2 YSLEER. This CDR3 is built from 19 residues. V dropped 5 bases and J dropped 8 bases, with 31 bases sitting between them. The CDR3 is CASSSRQAVRGRGSDEQFF. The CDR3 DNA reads TGCGCCAGCAGCTCAAGACAGGCCGTTAGAGGGAGGGGTTCAGATGAGCAGTTCTTC.

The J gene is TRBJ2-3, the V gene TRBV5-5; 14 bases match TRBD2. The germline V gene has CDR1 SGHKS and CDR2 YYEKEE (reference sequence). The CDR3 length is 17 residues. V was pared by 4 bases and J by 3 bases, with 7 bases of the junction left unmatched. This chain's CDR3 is CASSDGTSGSRTDTQYF. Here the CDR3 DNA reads TGTGCCAGCAGCGATGGGACTAGCGGGAGTAGGACAGATACGCAGTATTTT.

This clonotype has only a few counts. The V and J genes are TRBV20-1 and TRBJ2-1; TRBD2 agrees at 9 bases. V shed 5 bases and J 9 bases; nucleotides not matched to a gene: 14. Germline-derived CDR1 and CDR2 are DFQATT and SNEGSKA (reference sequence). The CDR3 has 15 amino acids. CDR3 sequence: CSAPSLAGFNSEQFF. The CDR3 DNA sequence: TGCAGTGCTCCTTCTCTAGCGGGATTTAATAGTGAGCAGTTCTTC.

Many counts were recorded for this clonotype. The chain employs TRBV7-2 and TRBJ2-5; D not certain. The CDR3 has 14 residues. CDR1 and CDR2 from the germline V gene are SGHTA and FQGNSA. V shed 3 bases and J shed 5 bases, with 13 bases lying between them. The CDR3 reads CASSFNPGRETQYF. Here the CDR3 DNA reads TGTGCCAGCAGCTTCAACCCGGGCCGGGAGACCCAGTACTTC.

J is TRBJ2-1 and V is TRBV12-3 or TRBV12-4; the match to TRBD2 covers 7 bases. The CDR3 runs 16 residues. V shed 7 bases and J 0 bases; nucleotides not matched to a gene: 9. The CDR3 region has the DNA TGTGCCAGCACAGCCCGGGACTACCTCTCCTACAATGAGCAGTTCTTC. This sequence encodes CASTARDYLSYNEQFF.